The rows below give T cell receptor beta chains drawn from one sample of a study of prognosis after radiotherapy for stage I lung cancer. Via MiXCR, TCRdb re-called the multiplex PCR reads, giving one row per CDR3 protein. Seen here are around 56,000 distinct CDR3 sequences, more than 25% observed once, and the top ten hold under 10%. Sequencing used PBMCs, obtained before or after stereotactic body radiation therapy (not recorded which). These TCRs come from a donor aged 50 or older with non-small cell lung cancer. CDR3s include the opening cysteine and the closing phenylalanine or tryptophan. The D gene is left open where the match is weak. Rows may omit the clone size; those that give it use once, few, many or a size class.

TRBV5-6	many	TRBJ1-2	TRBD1	TGTGCCAGCAGCTTCATACAGGGGGCTAGCCCGGGCTACACCTTC	CASSFIQGASPGYTF
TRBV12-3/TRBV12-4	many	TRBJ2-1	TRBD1	TGTGCCAGCAGTTTAACCGGGACAGGCTCTTCCAATGAGCAGTTCTTC	CASSLTGTGSSNEQFF
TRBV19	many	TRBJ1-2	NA	TGTGCCAGTAGTATAGGTTGGGGGCTGGAGTATGGCTACACCTTC	CASSIGWGLEYGYTF
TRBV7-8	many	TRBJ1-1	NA	TGTGCCAGCAGCTATGGGGCGTTGGCTGAAGCTTTCTTT	CASSYGALAEAFF
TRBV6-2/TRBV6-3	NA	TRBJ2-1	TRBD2	TGTGCCATCGTGGGGGAGCGGGGCCTACACAATGAGCAGTTCTTC	CAIVGERGLHNEQFF
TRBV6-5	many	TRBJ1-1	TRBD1	TGTGCCAGCAGATACAGGGGAGGCACTGAAGCTTTCTTT	CASRYRGGTEAFF
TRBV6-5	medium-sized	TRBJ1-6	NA	TGTGCCAGCAGTTTTCTGCGAGTGTTGGATTCACCCCTCCACTTT	CASSFLRVLDSPLHF
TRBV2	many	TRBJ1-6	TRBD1	TGTGCCAGCATCCGGGACAGGAATTCCTATAATTCACCCCTCCACTTT	CASIRDRNSYNSPLHF
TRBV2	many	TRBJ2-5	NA	TGTGCCAGCAGTCAGGGATCGAGACCCGGGAGAGGAAGAAGTAAAGAGACCCAGTACTTC	CASSQGSRPGRGRSKETQYF
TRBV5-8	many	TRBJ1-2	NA	TGTGCCAGGTCCGGTTCCACAGGGTACGGCTACACCTTC	CARSGSTGYGYTF
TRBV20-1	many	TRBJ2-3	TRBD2	TGCAGTGCTAGTGTGGGACTAGCGGCAGATACGCAGTATTTT	CSASVGLAADTQYF
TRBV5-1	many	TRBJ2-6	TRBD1	TGCGCCAGCAGCTCTTCCGGGACAGGGAGCTCTGGGGCCAACGTCCTGACTTTC	CASSSSGTGSSGANVLTF
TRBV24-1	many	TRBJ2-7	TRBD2	TGTGCCACCAGTGAAGCATCTAGCGGGGGAAATACCTACGAGCAGTACTTC	CATSEASSGGNTYEQYF
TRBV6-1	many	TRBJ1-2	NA	TGTGCCAGCAGTGAAGGCCCGGTGGTGGGTGGCTACACCTTC	CASSEGPVVGGYTF
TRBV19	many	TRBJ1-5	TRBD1	TGTGCCAGTAGTCTCGACAGGGTGGACTCGGCCCAGCATTTT	CASSLDRVDSAQHF
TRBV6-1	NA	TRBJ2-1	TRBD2	TGTGCCAGCAGTCCCGGACTAGCGGTGGGGCGGATGACCTACAATGAGCAGTTCTTC	CASSPGLAVGRMTYNEQFF
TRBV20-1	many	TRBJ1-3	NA	TGCAGTGCTCGAACGGGTTCTGGAAACACCATATATTTT	CSARTGSGNTIYF
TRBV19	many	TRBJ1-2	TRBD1	TGTGCCAGTATCACTCAGGCGGGGACAGGGGGTTCTGCCTACACCTTC	CASITQAGTGGSAYTF
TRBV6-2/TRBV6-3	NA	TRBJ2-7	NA	TGTCCCAGCAGCCCCGACAGGAACTACGAGCAGTACTTC	CPSSPDRNYEQYF
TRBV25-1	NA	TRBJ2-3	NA	TGTGCCAGCAGCGCCTATCCAGATACGCAGTATTTT	CASSAYPDTQYF
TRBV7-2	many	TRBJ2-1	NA	TGTGCCAGCAGCTTAGGAACCTACAATGAGCAGTTCTTC	CASSLGTYNEQFF
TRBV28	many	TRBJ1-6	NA	TGTGCCAGCAGTTTTTCGGGTAAATCACCCCTCCACTTT	CASSFSGKSPLHF
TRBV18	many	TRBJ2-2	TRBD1	TGTGCCAGCTCTACCACAGACAGGGGATACACCGGGGAGCTGTTTTTT	CASSTTDRGYTGELFF
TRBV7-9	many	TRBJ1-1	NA	TGTGCCAGCAGCTTGCGACAGTTGAACACTGAAGCTTTCTTT	CASSLRQLNTEAFF